This TCR beta chain appears in the sequencing data of a study of cytomegalovirus exposure and HLA in healthy donors. Primers included in the PCR were 60 Vbeta and 13 Jbeta primers. Repertoires were generated with immunoSEQ multiplex PCR, while TCRdb's copy carries only in-frame clones and drops some. The table includes roughly 130,000 clones, approximately 80% detected once. On this clone itself: No antigen is known for it.

Findings of the study overall: In a later analysis, most CMV-associated TCR beta chains appeared HLA-restricted.

This TCR was sampled from a woman aged 40 to 50 in good health and CMV-seropositive. Material for sequencing was PBMCs.

The CDR3 reads CASSLSGSGGKYEQFF. The CDR3 DNA follows: TGTGCCAGCAGCTTATCTGGGTCAGGGGGCAAGTATGAGCAGTTCTTC. This sequence joins TRBV11-3 and TRBJ2-1, with TRBD1 matching over 8 bases. The CDR3 extends over 16 amino acids. In germline, CDR1 is SGHNT, CDR2 YENEEA. V dropped 2 bases and J dropped 8; count of bases not matched to a gene: 11. The full variable domain, completed using reference TRBV11-3 and TRBJ2-1, is EAGVVQSPRYKIIEKKQPVAFWCNPISGHNTLYWYLQNLGQGPELLIRYENEEAVDDSQLPKDRFSAERLKGVDSTLKIQPAELGDSAVYLCASSLSGSGGKYEQFFGPGTRLTVL.